This T cell receptor (beta chain) is drawn from a study of blood T cell repertoires in COVID-19. Across the whole study: Sites across the United States, Italy and Spain contributed samples from acute and convalescent COVID-19. PBMCs, B-cell-depleted T cells, or T cells were the source of the cDNA or gDNA that made up the material.

The CDR3 runs 16 residues. Per the germline V gene, CDR1 is SGHVS and CDR2 is FNYEAQ. V shed 4 bases, J shed 2 bases, and the junction held 4 bases outside the gene matches. The authors' processing: Estimated nucleated cell counts came from reference gene primer amplification. Here immunoSEQ multiplex PCR was the method, and the copy in TCRdb shows in-frame clones only, minus some. D and trimming were read from the DNA, whereas the V and J calls and clone size are those reported in that table. The sample records about 160,000 clones, approximately 91% being singletons. The clonotype was recovered from a young man with acute or convalescent COVID-19. Material: peripheral blood. The J gene is TRBJ1-3, the V gene TRBV7-6, with 11 positions matching TRBD1. In DNA form, the CDR3 reads TGTGCCAGCAGCTCCGGACAGGGGGCAACTGGAAACACCATATATTTT. It translates to CASSSGQGATGNTIYF. Full variable domain (outside the CDR3, taken from reference TRBV7-6 and TRBJ1-3): GAGVSQSPRYKVTKRGQDVALRCDPISGHVSLYWYRQALGQGPEFLTYFNYEAQQDKSGLPNDRFSAERPEGSISTLTIQRTEQRDSAMYRCASSSGQGATGNTIYFGEGSWLTVV.